The text below deals with one T cell receptor (beta chain). Combining a sample-barcoded 5' primer with a J-beta primer mix, a second PCR ran for about 7 to 12 cycles. TCRdb processed the 5' RACE reads anew with MiXCR; each CDR3 protein has one entry. Seen here are about 570,000 distinct CDR3 sequences, 27% observed once, and the top ten hold roughly 20%. The CDR3 covers 18 residues. The V segment lost 1 base and the J segment 0 bases; nucleotides outside the gene matches: 10. Germline CDR1 reads DFQATT; CDR2 reads SNEGSKA (reference sequence). Each individual donor underwent a draw of about 11 milliliters of peripheral blood. The data were obtained in a study of blood T cells in healthy people across ages.

This receptor was identified in a woman aged 65 to 85 in good health. Sequencing was done on a sample of blood. The chain couples TRBV20-1 to TRBJ1-4; 8 bases match TRBD1. The CDR3 nucleotides read TGCAGTGCTAGAGCCACAGGGGGAGCGGCTGCAACTAATGAAAAACTGTTTTTT. This translates into CSARATGGAAATNEKLFF.